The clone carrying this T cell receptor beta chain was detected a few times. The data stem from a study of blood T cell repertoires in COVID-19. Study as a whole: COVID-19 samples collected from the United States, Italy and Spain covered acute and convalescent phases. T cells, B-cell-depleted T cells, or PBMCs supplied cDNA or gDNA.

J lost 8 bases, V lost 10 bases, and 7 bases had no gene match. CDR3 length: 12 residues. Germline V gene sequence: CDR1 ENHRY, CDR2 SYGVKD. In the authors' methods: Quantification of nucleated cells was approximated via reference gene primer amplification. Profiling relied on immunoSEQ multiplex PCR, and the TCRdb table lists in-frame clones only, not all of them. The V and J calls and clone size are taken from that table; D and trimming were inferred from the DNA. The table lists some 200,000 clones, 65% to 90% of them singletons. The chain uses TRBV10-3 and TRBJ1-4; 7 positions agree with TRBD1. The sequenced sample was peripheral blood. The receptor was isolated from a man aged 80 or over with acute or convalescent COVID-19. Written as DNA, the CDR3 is TGTGCCACACGACAGGGTGGAGAAAAACTGTTTTTT. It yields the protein CATRQGGEKLFF.